The T cell receptor beta chain under discussion was sequenced for a study of vaccination effects on CD4 cells after COVID-19. This CDR3 spans 12 amino acids. With 1 base removed from V and 2 bases from J, the gap between germline ends came to 3 bases. As for this clone: What it binds is unknown.

Clones were sequenced by immunoSEQ multiplex PCR, and TCRdb holds only the in-frame ones, with some missing. The sample lists tens of thousands of clones, roughly 68% seen once, with approximately 20% in the top ten. Antigen-specific CD4+ T cells were expanded with viral peptide pools in the ViraFEST assay before sequencing. Culture proceeded for approximately nine days, and CD4+ T cells were then isolated. Nucleocapsid antibody tests were negative, and the vaccine recipients had no prior SARS-CoV-2 infection. Researchers reported culturing a few million PBMC in each well, adding 8 to 10 IU/ml IL-2 and about 9.5 ug/ml peptides. On days 3 and 7, fresh IL-2 medium replaced half the medium.

The chain is built from TRBV12-3 or TRBV12-4 and TRBJ2-7; D is unresolved. The clonotype was recovered from a human donor who received a COVID-19 vaccine. The sample here was CD4+ T cells from PBMCs cultured with HCoV-NL63 spike peptides, taken before COVID-19 vaccination. The CDR3 here is CASSLVAYEQYF. The CDR3, as DNA: TGTGCCAGCAGTTTAGTCGCCTACGAGCAGTACTTC.